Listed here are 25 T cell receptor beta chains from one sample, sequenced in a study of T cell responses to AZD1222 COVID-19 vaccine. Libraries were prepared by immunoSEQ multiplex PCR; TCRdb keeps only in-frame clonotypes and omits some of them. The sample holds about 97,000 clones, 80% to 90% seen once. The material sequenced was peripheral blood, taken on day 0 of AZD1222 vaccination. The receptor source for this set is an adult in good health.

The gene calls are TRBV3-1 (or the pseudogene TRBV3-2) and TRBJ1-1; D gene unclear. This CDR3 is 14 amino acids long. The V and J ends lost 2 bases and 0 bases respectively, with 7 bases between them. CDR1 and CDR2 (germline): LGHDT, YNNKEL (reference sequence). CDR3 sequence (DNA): TGTGCCAGCAGCCAAACCGTGGTGAACACTGAAGCTTTCTTT. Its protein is CASSQTVVNTEAFF.

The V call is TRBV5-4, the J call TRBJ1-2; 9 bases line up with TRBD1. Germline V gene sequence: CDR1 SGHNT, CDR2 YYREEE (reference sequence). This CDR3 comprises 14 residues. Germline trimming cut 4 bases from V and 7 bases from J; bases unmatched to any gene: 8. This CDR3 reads CASSITGQGLGYTF. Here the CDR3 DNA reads TGTGCCAGCAGCATTACGGGACAGGGTCTTGGCTACACCTTC.

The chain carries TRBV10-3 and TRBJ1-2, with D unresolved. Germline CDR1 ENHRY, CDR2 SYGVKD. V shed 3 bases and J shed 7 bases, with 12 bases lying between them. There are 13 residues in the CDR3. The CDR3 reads CAISDAGSFGYTF. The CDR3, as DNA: TGTGCCATCAGTGACGCCGGATCGTTTGGCTACACCTTC.

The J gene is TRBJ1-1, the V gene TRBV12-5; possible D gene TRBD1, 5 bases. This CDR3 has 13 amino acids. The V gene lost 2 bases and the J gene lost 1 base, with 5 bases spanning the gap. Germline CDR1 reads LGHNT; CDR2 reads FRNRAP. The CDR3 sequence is CASGLQGNTEAFF. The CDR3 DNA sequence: TGTGCTAGTGGTTTGCAGGGGAACACTGAAGCTTTCTTT.

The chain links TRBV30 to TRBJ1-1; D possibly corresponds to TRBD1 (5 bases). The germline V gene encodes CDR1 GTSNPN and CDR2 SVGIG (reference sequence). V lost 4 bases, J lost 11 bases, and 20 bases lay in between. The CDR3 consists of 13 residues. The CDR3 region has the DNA TGTGCCTGGATCAAGGGGAGGGGTGTGCATGCTTTCTTT. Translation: CAWIKGRGVHAFF. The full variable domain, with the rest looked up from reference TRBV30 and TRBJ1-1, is SQTIHQWPATLVQPVGSPLSLECTVEGTSNPNLYWYRQAAGRGLQLLFYSVGIGQISSEVPQNLSASRPQDRQFILSSKKLLLSDSGFYLCAWIKGRGVHAFFGQGTRLTVV.

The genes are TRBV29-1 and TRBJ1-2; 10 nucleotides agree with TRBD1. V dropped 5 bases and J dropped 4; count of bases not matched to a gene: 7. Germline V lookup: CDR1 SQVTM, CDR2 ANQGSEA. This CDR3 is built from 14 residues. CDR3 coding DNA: TGCAGCGTTAAAGGGGACAGGGGAACCTATGGCTACACCTTC. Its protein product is CSVKGDRGTYGYTF.

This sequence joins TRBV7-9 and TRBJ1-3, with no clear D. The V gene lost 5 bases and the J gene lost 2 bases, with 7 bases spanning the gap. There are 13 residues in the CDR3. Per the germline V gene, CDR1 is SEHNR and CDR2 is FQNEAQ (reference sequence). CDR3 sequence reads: CASSLDAGNTIYF. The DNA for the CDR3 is TGTGCCAGCAGCCTCGACGCTGGAAACACCATATATTTT.

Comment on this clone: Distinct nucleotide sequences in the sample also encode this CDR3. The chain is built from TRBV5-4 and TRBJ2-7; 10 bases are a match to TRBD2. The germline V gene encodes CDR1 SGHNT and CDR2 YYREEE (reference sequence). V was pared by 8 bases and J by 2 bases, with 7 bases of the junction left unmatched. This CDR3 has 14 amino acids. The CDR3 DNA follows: TGTGCCAGTTCCTTAGCGGGGGGTACCTACGAGCAGTACTTC. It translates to CASSLAGGTYEQYF.

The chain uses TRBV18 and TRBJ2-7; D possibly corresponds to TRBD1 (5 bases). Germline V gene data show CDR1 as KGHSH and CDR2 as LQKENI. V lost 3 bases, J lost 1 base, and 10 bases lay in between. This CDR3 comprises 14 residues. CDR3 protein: CASSPGSGSYEQYF. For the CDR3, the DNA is TGTGCCAGCTCACCTGGATCAGGGTCCTACGAGCAGTACTTC.

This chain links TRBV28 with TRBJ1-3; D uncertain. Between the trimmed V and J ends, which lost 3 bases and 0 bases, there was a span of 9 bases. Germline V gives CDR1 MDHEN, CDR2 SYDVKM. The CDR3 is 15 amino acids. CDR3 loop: CASSFQGDSGNTIYF. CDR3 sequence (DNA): TGTGCCAGCAGTTTTCAAGGCGACTCTGGAAACACCATATATTTT. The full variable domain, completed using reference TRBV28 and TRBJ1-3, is DVKVTQSSRYLVKRTGEKVFLECVQDMDHENMFWYRQDPGLGLRLIYFSYDVKMKEKGDIPEGYSVSREKKERFSLILESASTNQTSMYLCASSFQGDSGNTIYFGEGSWLTVV.

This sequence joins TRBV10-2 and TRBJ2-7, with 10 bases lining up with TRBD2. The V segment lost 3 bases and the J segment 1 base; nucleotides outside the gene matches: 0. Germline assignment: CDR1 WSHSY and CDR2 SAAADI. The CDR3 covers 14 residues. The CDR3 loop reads CASSEAGGSYEQYF. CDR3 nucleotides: TGCGCCAGCAGTGAAGCGGGAGGGTCCTACGAGCAGTACTTC.

The CDR3 loop reads CAISEYQAGGYTF. The CDR3 coding sequence is TGTGCCATCAGTGAGTACCAGGCTGGGGGCTACACCTTC. The chain joins TRBV10-3 to TRBJ1-2; D unresolved. Germline CDR1 is ENHRY and CDR2 is SYGVKD. Trimming took 1 base from V and 8 from J, leaving 11 bases between them. This CDR3 is 13 amino acids long.

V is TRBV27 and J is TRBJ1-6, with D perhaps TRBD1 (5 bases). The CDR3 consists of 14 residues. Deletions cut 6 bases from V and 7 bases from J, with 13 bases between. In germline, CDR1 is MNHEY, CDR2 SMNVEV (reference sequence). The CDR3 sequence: CASSITGLNSPLHF. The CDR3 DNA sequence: TGTGCCAGCAGCATCACGGGGCTAAATTCACCCCTCCACTTT.

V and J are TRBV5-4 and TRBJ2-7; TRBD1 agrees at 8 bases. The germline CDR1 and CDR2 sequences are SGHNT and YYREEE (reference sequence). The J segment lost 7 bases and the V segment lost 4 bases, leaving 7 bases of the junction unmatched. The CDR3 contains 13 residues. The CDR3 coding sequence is TGTGCCAGCAGCAACGGACAGGGAAGGGAGCAGTACTTC. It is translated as CASSNGQGREQYF. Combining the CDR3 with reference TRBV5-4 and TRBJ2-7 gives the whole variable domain ETGVTQSPTHLIKTRGQQVTLRCSSQSGHNTVSWYQQALGQGPQFIFQYYREEENGRGNFPPRFSGLQFPNYSSELNVNALELDDSALYLCASSNGQGREQYFGPGTRLTVT.

CDR3 sequence reads: CASSFWQGMTMSYGYTF. The CDR3, as DNA: TGTGCCAGCAGTTTTTGGCAGGGAATGACTATGTCCTATGGCTACACCTTC. This chain uses TRBV28 with TRBJ1-2; D is possibly TRBD1 (5 bases). Germline values: CDR1 MDHEN, CDR2 SYDVKM. V gave up 3 bases and J gave up 4 bases, with 21 bases separating them. The CDR3 sequence is 17 residues long.

The CDR3 DNA reads as TGCGCCAGCAGCTTGGCCGGGACCCAGCAAGAGACCCAGTACTTC. It encodes CASSLAGTQQETQYF. The rearrangement links TRBV5-1 to TRBJ2-5; D is possibly TRBD1 or TRBD2 (5 bases each). The V and J ends lost 0 bases and 2 bases respectively, with 11 bases between them. In germline, CDR1 is SGHRS, CDR2 YFSETQ. This CDR3 region has 15 residues.

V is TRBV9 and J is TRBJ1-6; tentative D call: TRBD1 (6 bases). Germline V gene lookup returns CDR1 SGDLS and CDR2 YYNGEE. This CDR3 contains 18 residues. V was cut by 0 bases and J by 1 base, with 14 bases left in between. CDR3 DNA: TGTGCCAGCAGCGTAGATGGGCAGGGGAGGTCCTATAATTCACCCCTCCACTTT. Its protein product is CASSVDGQGRSYNSPLHF.

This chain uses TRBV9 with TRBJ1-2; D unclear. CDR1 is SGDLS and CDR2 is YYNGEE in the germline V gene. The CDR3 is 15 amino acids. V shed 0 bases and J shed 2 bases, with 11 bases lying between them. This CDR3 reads CASSVATGHNYGYTF. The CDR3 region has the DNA TGTGCCAGCAGCGTAGCTACGGGTCACAACTATGGCTACACCTTC.

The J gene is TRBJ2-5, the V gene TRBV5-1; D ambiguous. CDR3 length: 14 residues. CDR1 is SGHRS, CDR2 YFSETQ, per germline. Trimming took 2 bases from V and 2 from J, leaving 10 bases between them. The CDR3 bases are TGCGCCAGCAGCTTACCAGCTTCGCAAGAGACCCAGTACTTC. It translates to CASSLPASQETQYF.

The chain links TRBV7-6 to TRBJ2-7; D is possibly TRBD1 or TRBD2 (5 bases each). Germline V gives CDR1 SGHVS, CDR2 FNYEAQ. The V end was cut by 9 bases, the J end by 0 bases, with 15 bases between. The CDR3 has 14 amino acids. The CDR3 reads CASALRESSYEQYF. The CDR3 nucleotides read TGTGCCAGTGCCCTCAGGGAGAGCTCCTACGAGCAGTACTTC. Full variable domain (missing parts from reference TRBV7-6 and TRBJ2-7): GAGVSQSPRYKVTKRGQDVALRCDPISGHVSLYWYRQALGQGPEFLTYFNYEAQQDKSGLPNDRFSAERPEGSISTLTIQRTEQRDSAMYRCASALRESSYEQYFGPGTRLTVT.

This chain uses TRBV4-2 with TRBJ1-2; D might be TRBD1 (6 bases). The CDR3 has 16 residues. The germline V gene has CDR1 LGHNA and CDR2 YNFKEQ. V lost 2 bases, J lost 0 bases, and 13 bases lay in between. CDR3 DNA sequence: TGTGCCAGCAGCCAATCCTGGGGGGCAGCTAACTATGGCTACACCTTC. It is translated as CASSQSWGAANYGYTF.

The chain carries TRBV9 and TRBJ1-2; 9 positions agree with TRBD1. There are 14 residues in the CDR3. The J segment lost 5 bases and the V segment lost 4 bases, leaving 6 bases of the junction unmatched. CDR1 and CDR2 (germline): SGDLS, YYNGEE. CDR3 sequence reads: CASSPTTGGYGYTF. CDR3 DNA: TGTGCCAGCAGCCCGACGACAGGGGGATATGGCTACACCTTC.

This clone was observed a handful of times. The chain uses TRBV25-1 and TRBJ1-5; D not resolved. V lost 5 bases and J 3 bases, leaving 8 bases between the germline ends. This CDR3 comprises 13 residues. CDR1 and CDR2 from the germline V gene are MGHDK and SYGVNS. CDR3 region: CASSIEINQPQHF. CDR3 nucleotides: TGTGCCAGCAGTATTGAGATCAATCAGCCCCAGCATTTT.

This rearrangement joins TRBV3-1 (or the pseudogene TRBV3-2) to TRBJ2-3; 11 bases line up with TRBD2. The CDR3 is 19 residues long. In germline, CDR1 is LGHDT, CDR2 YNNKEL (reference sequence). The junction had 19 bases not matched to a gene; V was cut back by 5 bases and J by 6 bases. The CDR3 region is CASSSRLAGTHAGRDTQYF. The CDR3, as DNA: TGTGCCAGCAGCTCCCGACTAGCGGGGACCCACGCGGGGAGGGATACGCAGTATTTT.

The CDR3 is CASSPYGGELFF. The CDR3 DNA follows: TGTGCCAGCAGCCCCTATGGGGGGGAGCTGTTTTTT. This chain links TRBV7-3 with TRBJ2-2; no firm D call. Germline V gene data show CDR1 as SGHTA and CDR2 as FQGTGA. The CDR3 runs to 12 residues. V lost 5 bases and J 8 bases, leaving 9 bases between the germline ends.